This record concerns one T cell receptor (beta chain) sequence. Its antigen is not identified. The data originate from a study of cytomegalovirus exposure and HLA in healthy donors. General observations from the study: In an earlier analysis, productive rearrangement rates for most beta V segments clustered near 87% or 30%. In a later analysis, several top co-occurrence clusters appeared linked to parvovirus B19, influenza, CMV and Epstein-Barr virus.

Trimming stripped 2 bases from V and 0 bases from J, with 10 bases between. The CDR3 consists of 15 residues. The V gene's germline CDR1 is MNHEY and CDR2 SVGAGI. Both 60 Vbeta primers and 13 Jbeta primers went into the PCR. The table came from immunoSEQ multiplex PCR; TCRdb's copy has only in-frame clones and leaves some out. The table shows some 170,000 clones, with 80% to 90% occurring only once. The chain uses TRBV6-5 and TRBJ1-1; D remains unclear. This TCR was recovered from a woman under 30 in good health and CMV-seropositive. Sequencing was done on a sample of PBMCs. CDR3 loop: CASSYAVGMNTEAFF. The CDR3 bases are TGTGCCAGCAGTTACGCGGTCGGGATGAACACTGAAGCTTTCTTT.